The 23 T cell receptor beta chains presented below share a single source sample, sequenced in a study of blood T cell repertoires in COVID-19. This table comes from immunoSEQ multiplex PCR, and its TCRdb copy is limited to in-frame clones, with some not included. In the table there are around 70,000 clones, more than 75% of which are singletons. The sample was peripheral blood. The source is a human donor in a cohort sampled during active COVID-19.

The V and J genes are TRBV5-1 and TRBJ2-1; 11 bases are shared with TRBD2. Germline V lookup: CDR1 SGHRS, CDR2 YFSETQ. The CDR3 is 15 amino acids. Trimming at V came to 4 bases and at J to 4 bases, leaving 4 bases not matched to a gene. CDR3 protein: CASSRLAGGYNEQFF. The CDR3 DNA sequence: TGCGCCAGCAGCCGGCTAGCGGGAGGATACAATGAGCAGTTCTTC.

The CDR3 loop is CASSALNPDRINYGYTF. For the CDR3, the DNA is TGTGCCAGCAGCGCACTCAATCCCGACAGGATTAACTATGGCTACACCTTC. The chain has TRBV9 and TRBJ1-2; tentatively, D is TRBD1 (6 bases). The germline V and J ends were trimmed by 3 bases and 1 base, with 19 bases remaining between them. The CDR3 length is 17 residues. Germline assignment: CDR1 SGDLS and CDR2 YYNGEE.

This clone was detected only a few times. The chain joins TRBV2 to TRBJ1-5; D not certain. V dropped 7 bases and J dropped 2 bases, with 15 bases sitting between them. This CDR3 comprises 15 residues. Germline V CDR1 and CDR2: SNHLY, FYNNEI. CDR3: CASTRFSGGNQPQHF. CDR3 nucleotides: TGTGCCAGCACCCGATTTTCCGGGGGCAATCAGCCCCAGCATTTT. The variable domain in full, with the rest retrieved from reference TRBV2 and TRBJ1-5, is EPEVTQTPSHQVTQMGQEVILRCVPISNHLYFYWYRQILGQKVEFLVSFYNNEISEKSEIFDDQFSVERPDGSNFTLKIRSTKLEDSAMYFCASTRFSGGNQPQHFGDGTRLSIL.

The chain uses TRBV7-2 and TRBJ2-3, with 10 bases that match TRBD1. Looked up from germline, CDR1 is SGHTA and CDR2 is FQGNSA. The CDR3 is 15 residues long. Losses at the gene ends were 5 bases for V and 3 bases for J; bases not matched to a gene: 5. In DNA, the CDR3 is TGTGCCAGCAGCGCAGACAGGGGGCTTACAGATACGCAGTATTTT. It is translated as CASSADRGLTDTQYF.

The chain carries TRBV6-2 or TRBV6-3 and TRBJ1-5; unclear D gene. This CDR3 is 13 amino acids long. The germline V gene encodes CDR1 MNHEY and CDR2 SVGEGT. The V end lost 6 bases, the J end lost 10 bases, and 16 bases lay between the germline ends. DNA for the CDR3: TGTGCCAGCAGCGAGGGCGGCCGCGTTCCCCAGCATTTT. The encoded protein is CASSEGGRVPQHF.

This clone was seen once. V and J are TRBV6-5 and TRBJ2-7; D is ambiguous. In germline, CDR1 is MNHEY, CDR2 SVGAGI. This CDR3 spans 14 amino acids. The V and J ends lost 6 bases and 3 bases respectively, with 15 bases between them. CDR3 amino acids: CASRGLGVYYEQYF. CDR3 coding DNA: TGTGCCAGCAGGGGCCTCGGCGTCTACTACGAGCAGTACTTC.

The chain uses TRBV7-9 and TRBJ2-7; weak D call: TRBD1 (6 bases). Germline V gene lookup returns CDR1 SEHNR and CDR2 FQNEAQ (reference sequence). V gave up 5 bases and J gave up 6 bases, with 20 bases separating them. The CDR3 is 15 amino acids. The CDR3 region is CASSVDRHVMGEQYF. For the CDR3, the DNA is TGTGCCAGCAGCGTTGACAGGCATGTGATGGGCGAGCAGTACTTC.

The chain uses TRBV27 and TRBJ1-4; a weak D match, TRBD1 (6 bases). CDR3 length: 19 amino acids. The germline CDR1 and CDR2 sequences are MNHEY and SMNVEV (reference sequence). V was shortened by 3 bases and J by 2 bases, with 22 bases between the two germline ends. CDR3 in DNA: TGTGCCAGCAGTTTCTATTGGGACATTACTCGTCCTACTAATGAAAAACTGTTTTTT. Translating gives CASSFYWDITRPTNEKLFF.

The chain couples TRBV18 to TRBJ1-1; TRBD1 might be the D (5 bases). There are 15 residues in the CDR3. The germline V gene has CDR1 KGHSH and CDR2 LQKENI. With 0 bases removed from V and 5 bases from J, the gap between germline ends came to 13 bases. DNA of the CDR3: TGTGCCAGCTCACCACCGTGGACACCCCGGACTGAAGCTTTCTTT. Its protein product is CASSPPWTPRTEAFF.

The V gene is TRBV2, the J gene TRBJ2-7; 9 nucleotides line up with TRBD1. Per germline, CDR1 SNHLY and CDR2 FYNNEI. The CDR3 length is 14 residues. V shed 7 bases, J shed 1 base, and the junction held 5 bases outside the gene matches. The CDR3 DNA is TGTGCCAGCACTGTCGGGACAGGGTCCTACGAGCAGTACTTC. This translates into CASTVGTGSYEQYF. Looking up the rest from reference TRBV2 and TRBJ2-7 gives the full variable domain: EPEVTQTPSHQVTQMGQEVILRCVPISNHLYFYWYRQILGQKVEFLVSFYNNEISEKSEIFDDQFSVERPDGSNFTLKIRSTKLEDSAMYFCASTVGTGSYEQYFGPGTRLTVT.

This clone is a singleton in its sample. The V gene is TRBV6-5, the J gene TRBJ2-2; a possible D gene is TRBD1 (6 bases). The CDR3 runs 13 residues. V was shortened by 8 bases and J by 6 bases, with 13 bases between the two germline ends. Germline lookup yields CDR1 MNHEY and CDR2 SVGAGI. CDR3 sequence (DNA): TGTGCCAGCCGATTCGAGGGGGCCGGGGAGCTGTTTTTT. This encodes CASRFEGAGELFF.

This clone was recorded once. The chain links TRBV4-1 to TRBJ2-3; weak D call: TRBD2 (6 bases). Trimming removed 7 bases from V and 2 bases from J, with 13 bases in between. The CDR3 is 14 amino acids. The germline gives CDR1 MGHRA, CDR2 YSYEKL. The CDR3 loop reads CASTGLSHTDTQYF. DNA for the CDR3: TGCGCCAGCACGGGACTTTCCCACACAGATACGCAGTATTTT.

The genes are TRBV19 and TRBJ2-1; 10 bases align to TRBD1. The CDR3 runs to 15 residues. CDR1 LNHDA and CDR2 SQIVND come from the germline V gene (reference sequence). Unmatched junction bases numbered 10, after V lost 5 bases and J lost 9 bases. This chain's CDR3 is CASSDYRDRGAEQFF. The CDR3 DNA reads as TGTGCCAGTAGTGATTACCGGGACAGGGGAGCTGAGCAGTTCTTC. Together with reference TRBV19 and TRBJ2-1, the CDR3 gives the full variable domain: DGGITQSPKYLFRKEGQNVTLSCEQNLNHDAMYWYRQDPGQGLRLIYYSQIVNDFQKGDIAEGYSVSREKKESFPLTVTSAQKNPTAFYLCASSDYRDRGAEQFFGPGTRLTVL.

This chain uses TRBV15 with TRBJ2-5; TRBD1 matches at 9 bases. The CDR3 consists of 15 residues. Losses at the gene ends were 3 bases for V and 0 bases for J; bases not matched to a gene: 2. Germline V gene sequence: CDR1 LNHNV, CDR2 YYDKDF (reference sequence). The CDR3 DNA sequence: TGTGCCACCAGCAGGGGACAGGGCAACCAAGAGACCCAGTACTTC. Translating it yields CATSRGQGNQETQYF.

V usage is TRBV5-4 and J usage is TRBJ2-7; 7 nucleotides line up with TRBD1. Germline assignment: CDR1 SGHNT and CDR2 YYREEE (reference sequence). Trimming cost V 3 bases and J 2 bases; bases outside gene matches: 8. The CDR3 consists of 15 residues. CDR3: CASSSQTGSPYEQYF. The CDR3 DNA sequence: TGTGCCAGCAGCTCCCAGACAGGGTCTCCCTACGAGCAGTACTTC.

The chain is built from TRBV20-1 and TRBJ2-3; D possibly corresponds to TRBD1 (5 bases). CDR1 DFQATT and CDR2 SNEGSKA come from the germline V gene (reference sequence). CDR3 size: 11 residues. Trimming took off 8 bases at V and 6 bases at J, with 12 bases between the two ends. Here the CDR3 reads CSPRQFDTQYF. CDR3 coding DNA: TGCAGTCCACGACAGTTCGATACGCAGTATTTT.

The chain has TRBV6-6 and TRBJ2-3, with TRBD1 matching 7 bases. Trimming cost V 6 bases and J 5 bases; bases outside gene matches: 2. The CDR3 has 12 residues. CDR1 is MNHNY and CDR2 is SVGAGI in the germline V gene (reference sequence). The CDR3 DNA follows: TGTGCCAGCAGGACAGGGATAGATACGCAGTATTTT. Protein product: CASRTGIDTQYF.

The rearrangement uses TRBV24-1 and TRBJ2-2; 7 bases align to TRBD1. Unmatched junction bases numbered 11, after V lost 4 bases and J lost 4 bases. CDR1 and CDR2 (germline): KGHDR, SFDVKD. The CDR3 consists of 17 residues. DNA for the CDR3: TGTGCCACCAGTGACCCAGGTTATACAGGGGCCACCGGGGAGCTGTTTTTT. The encoded protein is CATSDPGYTGATGELFF.

V usage is TRBV11-1 and J usage is TRBJ2-1; 11 bases fit TRBD2. The CDR3 runs 16 residues. Germline CDR1 is SGHAT and CDR2 is FQDESV (reference sequence). J lost 7 bases, V lost 5 bases, and 10 bases had no gene match. This CDR3 reads CASSLLAGGPVNEQFF. The CDR3 coding sequence is TGTGCCAGCAGCCTCTTAGCGGGAGGGCCGGTGAATGAGCAGTTCTTC.

Notes on this clone: The same CDR3 is also encoded by other DNA sequences in this sample. The V call is TRBV6-5, the J call TRBJ1-1; D possibly corresponds to TRBD1 (5 bases). The CDR3 runs to 14 residues. The germline V and J ends were trimmed by 0 bases and 1 base, with 6 bases remaining between them. Germline CDR1 is MNHEY and CDR2 is SVGAGI. CDR3 region: CASSYSGGNTEAFF. The DNA of the CDR3 is TGTGCCAGCAGTTACTCGGGGGGGAACACTGAAGCTTTCTTT.

V usage is TRBV11-3 and J usage is TRBJ2-7; no firm D call. V was clipped by 3 bases and J by 6 bases, with 12 bases between them. The CDR3 is 13 residues long. Germline-derived CDR1 and CDR2 are SGHNT and YENEEA. The CDR3 protein is CASSLRASGEQYF. As DNA, the CDR3 is TGTGCCAGCAGCTTGAGAGCGTCGGGCGAGCAGTACTTC. Full variable domain (rest looked up from reference TRBV11-3 and TRBJ2-7): EAGVVQSPRYKIIEKKQPVAFWCNPISGHNTLYWYLQNLGQGPELLIRYENEEAVDDSQLPKDRFSAERLKGVDSTLKIQPAELGDSAVYLCASSLRASGEQYFGPGTRLTVT.

The chain couples TRBV28 to TRBJ1-5; D may be TRBD1 (6 bases). Trimming took 3 bases from V and 1 from J, leaving 13 bases between them. Germline values: CDR1 MDHEN, CDR2 SYDVKM. This CDR3 region has 16 residues. The CDR3 protein is CASSFSQGLSNQPQHF. The CDR3 nucleotides are TGTGCCAGCAGTTTTTCCCAGGGGCTAAGCAATCAGCCCCAGCATTTT.

V gene TRBV30 combines with J gene TRBJ1-6; TRBD1 matches at 10 bases. The length of the CDR3 is 16 residues. V gave up 8 bases and J gave up 0 bases; unmatched junction bases: 7. Germline lookup yields CDR1 GTSNPN and CDR2 SVGIG (reference sequence). The CDR3 DNA follows: TGTGCCGGTGAAGGGACAGGGGCCTCCTATAATTCACCCCTCCACTTT. Translation: CAGEGTGASYNSPLHF.